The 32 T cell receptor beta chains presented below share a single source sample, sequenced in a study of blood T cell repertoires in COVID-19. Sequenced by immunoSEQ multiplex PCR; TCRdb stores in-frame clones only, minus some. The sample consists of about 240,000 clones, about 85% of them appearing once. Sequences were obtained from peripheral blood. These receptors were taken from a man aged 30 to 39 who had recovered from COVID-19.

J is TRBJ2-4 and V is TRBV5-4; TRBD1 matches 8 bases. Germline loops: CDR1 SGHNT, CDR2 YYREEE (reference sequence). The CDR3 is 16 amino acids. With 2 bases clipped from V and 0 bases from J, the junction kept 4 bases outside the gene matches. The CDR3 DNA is TGTGCCAGCAGCTTCAGGGGGCAGATAGCCAAAAACATTCAGTACTTC. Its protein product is CASSFRGQIAKNIQYF.

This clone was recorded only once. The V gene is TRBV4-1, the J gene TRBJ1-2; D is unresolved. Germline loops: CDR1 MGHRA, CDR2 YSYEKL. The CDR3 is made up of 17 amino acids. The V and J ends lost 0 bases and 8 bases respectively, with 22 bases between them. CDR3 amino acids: CASSQENAPASRGGYTF. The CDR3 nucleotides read TGCGCCAGCAGCCAAGAAAACGCCCCAGCTTCCCGAGGGGGCTACACCTTC.

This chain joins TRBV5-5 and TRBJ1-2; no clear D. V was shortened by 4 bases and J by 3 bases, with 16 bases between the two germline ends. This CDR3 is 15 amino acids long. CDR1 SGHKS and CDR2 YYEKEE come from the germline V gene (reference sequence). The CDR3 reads CASSLHAISHYGYTF. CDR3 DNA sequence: TGTGCCAGCAGCCTGCACGCTATTTCCCACTATGGCTACACCTTC.

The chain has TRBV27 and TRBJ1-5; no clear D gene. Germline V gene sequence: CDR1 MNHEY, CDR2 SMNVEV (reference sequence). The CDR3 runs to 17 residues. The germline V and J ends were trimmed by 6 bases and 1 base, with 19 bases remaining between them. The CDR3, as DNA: TGTGCCAGCAGCCAAATAGGCGCAGCGCCCAGCAATCAGCCCCAGCATTTT. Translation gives CASSQIGAAPSNQPQHF.

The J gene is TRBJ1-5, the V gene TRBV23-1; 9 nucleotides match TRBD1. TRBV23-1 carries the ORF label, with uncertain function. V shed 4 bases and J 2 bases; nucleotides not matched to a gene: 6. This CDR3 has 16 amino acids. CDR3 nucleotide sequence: TGCGCCAGCAGTCCTAGGGACAGGGTGCGCAATCAGCCCCAGCATTTT. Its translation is CASSPRDRVRNQPQHF.

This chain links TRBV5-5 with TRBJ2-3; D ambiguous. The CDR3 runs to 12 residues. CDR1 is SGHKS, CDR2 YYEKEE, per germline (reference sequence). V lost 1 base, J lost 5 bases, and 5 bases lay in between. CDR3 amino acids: CASSLQLDTQYF. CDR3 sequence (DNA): TGTGCCAGCAGCTTGCAATTAGATACGCAGTATTTT.

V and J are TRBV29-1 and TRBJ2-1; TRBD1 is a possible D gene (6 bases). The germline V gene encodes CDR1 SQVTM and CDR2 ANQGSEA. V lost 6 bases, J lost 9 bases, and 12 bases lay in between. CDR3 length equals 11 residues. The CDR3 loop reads CSVTPGAEQFF. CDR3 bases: TGCAGCGTGACTCCAGGGGCTGAGCAGTTCTTC.

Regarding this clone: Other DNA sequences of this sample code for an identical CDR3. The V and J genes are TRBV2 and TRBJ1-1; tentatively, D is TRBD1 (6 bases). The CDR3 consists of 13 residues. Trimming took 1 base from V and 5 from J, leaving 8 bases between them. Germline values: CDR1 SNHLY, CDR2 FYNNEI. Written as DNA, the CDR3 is TGTGCCAGCAGTGAAGAGGGGGGGACTGAAGCTTTCTTT. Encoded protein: CASSEEGGTEAFF.

The CDR3 sequence: CASNTASTGFNEQYV. The CDR3 nucleotides are TGTGCCTCTAACACAGCGTCCACAGGGTTCAACGAGCAGTACGTC. V is TRBV11-3 and J is TRBJ2-7, with D perhaps matching TRBD1 (6 bases). Germline V gene lookup returns CDR1 SGHNT and CDR2 YENEEA. Trimming removed 11 bases from V and 5 bases from J, with 25 bases in between. The CDR3 covers 15 residues.

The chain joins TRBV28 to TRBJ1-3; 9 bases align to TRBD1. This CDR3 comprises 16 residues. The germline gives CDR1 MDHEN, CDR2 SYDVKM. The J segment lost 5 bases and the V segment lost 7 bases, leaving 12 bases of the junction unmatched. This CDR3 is CASTSGGQGLRNTIYF. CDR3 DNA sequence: TGTGCCAGCACCTCTGGGGGACAGGGTTTAAGAAACACCATATATTTT.

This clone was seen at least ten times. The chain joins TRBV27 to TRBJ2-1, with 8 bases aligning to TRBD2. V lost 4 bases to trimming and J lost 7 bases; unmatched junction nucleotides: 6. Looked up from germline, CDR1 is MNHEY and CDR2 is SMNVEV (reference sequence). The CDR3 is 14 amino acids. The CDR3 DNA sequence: TGTGCCAGCAGTTCCGGGGGGGCTAAGAATGAGCAGTTCTTC. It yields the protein CASSSGGAKNEQFF.

The CDR3 loop reads CASRYAGGGTGELFF. The CDR3, as DNA: TGTGCCAGCAGATACGCCGGGGGAGGGACCGGGGAGCTGTTTTTT. The chain links TRBV27 to TRBJ2-2; TRBD2 matches 7 bases. Germline CDR1 MNHEY, CDR2 SMNVEV (reference sequence). The CDR3 spans 15 residues. J lost 5 bases, V lost 6 bases, and 9 bases had no gene match.

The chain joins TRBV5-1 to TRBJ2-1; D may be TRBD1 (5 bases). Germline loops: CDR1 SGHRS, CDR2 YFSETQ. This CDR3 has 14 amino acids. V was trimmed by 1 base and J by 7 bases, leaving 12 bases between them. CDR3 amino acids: CASSLTTAINEQFF. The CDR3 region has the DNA TGCGCCAGCAGCTTGACGACAGCTATTAATGAGCAGTTCTTC.

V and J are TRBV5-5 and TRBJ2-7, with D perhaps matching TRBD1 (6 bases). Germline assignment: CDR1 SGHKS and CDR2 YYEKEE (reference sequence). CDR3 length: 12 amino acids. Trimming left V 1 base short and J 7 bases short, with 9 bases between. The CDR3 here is CASSLTGKEQYV. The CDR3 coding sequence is TGTGCCAGCAGCTTGACAGGGAAGGAGCAGTACGTC.

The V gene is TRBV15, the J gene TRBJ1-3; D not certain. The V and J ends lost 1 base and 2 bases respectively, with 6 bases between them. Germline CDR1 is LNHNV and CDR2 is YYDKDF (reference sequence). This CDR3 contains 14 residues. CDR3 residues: CATSRGTTGNTIYF. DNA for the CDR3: TGTGCCACCAGCAGAGGCACAACTGGAAACACCATATATTTT.

CDR3 sequence reads: CASSGQTRGEQFF. For the CDR3, the DNA is TGTGCCAGCAGCGGACAGACCCGCGGGGAGCAGTTCTTC. The V call is TRBV7-3, the J call TRBJ2-1; a possible D gene is TRBD1 (6 bases). The CDR3 runs to 13 residues. CDR1 is SGHTA, CDR2 FQGTGA, per germline. V lost 5 bases, J lost 10 bases, and 15 bases lay in between.

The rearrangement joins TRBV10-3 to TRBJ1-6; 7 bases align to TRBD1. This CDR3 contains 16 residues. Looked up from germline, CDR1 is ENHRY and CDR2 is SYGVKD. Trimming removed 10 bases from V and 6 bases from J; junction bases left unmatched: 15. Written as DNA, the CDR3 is TGTGCCACTAGGAAGATACAGGGGAAGGGTAATTCACCCCTCCACTTT. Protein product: CATRKIQGKGNSPLHF.

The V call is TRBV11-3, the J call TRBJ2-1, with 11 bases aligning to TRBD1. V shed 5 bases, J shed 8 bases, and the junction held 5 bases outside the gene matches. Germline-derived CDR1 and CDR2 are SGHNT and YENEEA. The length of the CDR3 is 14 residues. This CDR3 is CASSTRTGGDEQFF. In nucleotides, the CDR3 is TGTGCCAGCAGCACAAGGACAGGGGGCGATGAGCAGTTCTTC.

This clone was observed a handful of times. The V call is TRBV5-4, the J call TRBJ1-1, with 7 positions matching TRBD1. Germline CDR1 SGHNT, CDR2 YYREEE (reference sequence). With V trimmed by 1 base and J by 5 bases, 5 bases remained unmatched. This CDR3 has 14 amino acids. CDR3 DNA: TGTGCCAGCAGCTTGTCACAGGGGATTACTGAAGCTTTCTTT. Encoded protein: CASSLSQGITEAFF.

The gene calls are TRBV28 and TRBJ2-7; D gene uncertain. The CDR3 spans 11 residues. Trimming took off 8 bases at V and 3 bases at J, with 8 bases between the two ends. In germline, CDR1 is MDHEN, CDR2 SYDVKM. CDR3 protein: CASGGSYEQYV. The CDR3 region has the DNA TGTGCCAGCGGCGGAAGCTACGAGCAGTACGTC.

DNA of the CDR3: TGTGCCAGCAGCCAGGACCGGGGTCAGAAAACTTTCTTT. It is translated as CASSQDRGQKTFF. The chain employs TRBV3-1 (or the pseudogene TRBV3-2) and TRBJ1-1; D gene ambiguous. With 3 bases removed from V and 12 bases from J, the gap between germline ends came to 17 bases. The germline CDR1 and CDR2 sequences are LGHDT and YNNKEL (reference sequence). The CDR3 spans 13 residues.

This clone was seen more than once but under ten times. The CDR3 loop reads CASSYGSGAGYGYTF. DNA for the CDR3: TGTGCCAGCAGTTACGGTTCAGGGGCTGGCTATGGCTACACCTTC. The chain is built from TRBV6-5 and TRBJ1-2; possible D gene TRBD1, 6 bases. The length of the CDR3 is 15 residues. Germline values: CDR1 MNHEY, CDR2 SVGAGI. Trimming took 2 bases from V and 4 from J, leaving 14 bases between them.

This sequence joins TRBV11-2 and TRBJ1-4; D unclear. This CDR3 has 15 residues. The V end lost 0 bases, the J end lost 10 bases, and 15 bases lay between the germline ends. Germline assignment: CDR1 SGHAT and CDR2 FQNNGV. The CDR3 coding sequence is TGTGCCAGCAGCTTAGATTTTCCGGGATCGGTAAAACTGTTTTTT. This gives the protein CASSLDFPGSVKLFF.

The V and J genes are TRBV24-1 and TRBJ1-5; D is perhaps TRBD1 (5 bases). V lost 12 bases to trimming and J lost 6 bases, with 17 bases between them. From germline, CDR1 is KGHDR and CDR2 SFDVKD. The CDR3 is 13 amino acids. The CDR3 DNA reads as TGTGCCGTACAGGAGGGCTGGGGTCAGCCCCAGCATTTT. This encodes CAVQEGWGQPQHF.

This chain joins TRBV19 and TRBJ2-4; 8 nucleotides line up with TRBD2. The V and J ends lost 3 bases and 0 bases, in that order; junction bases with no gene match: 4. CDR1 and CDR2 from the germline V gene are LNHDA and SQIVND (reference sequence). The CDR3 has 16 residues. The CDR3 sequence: CASSMLAGIAKNIQYF. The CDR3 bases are TGTGCCAGTAGTATGCTAGCGGGTATAGCCAAAAACATTCAGTACTTC.

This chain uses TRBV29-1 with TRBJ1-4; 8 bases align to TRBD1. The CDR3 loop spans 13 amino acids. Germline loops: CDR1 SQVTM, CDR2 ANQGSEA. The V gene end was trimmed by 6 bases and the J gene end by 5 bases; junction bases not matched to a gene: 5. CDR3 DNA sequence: TGCAGCGTGATACAGGGGGGAAATGAAAAACTGTTTTTT. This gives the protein CSVIQGGNEKLFF. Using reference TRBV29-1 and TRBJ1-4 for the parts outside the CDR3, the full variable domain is SAVISQKPSRDICQRGTSLTIQCQVDSQVTMMFWYRQQPGQSLTLIATANQGSEATYESGFVIDKFPISRPNLTFSTLTVSNMSPEDSSIYLCSVIQGGNEKLFFGSGTQLSVL.

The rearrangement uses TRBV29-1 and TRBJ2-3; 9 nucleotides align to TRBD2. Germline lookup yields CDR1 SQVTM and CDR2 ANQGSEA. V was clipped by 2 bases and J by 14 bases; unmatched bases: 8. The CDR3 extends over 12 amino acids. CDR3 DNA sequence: TGCAGCGTTGAAAAATTGGGCGGGGGGGCGTATTTT. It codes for CSVEKLGGGAYF.

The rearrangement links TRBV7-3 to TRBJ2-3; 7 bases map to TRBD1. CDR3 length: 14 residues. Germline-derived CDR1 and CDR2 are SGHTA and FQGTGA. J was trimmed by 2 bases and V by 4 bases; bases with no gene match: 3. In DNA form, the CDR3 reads TGTGCCAGCAGCTGGGGACAGCTCACAGATACGCAGTATTTT. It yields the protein CASSWGQLTDTQYF.

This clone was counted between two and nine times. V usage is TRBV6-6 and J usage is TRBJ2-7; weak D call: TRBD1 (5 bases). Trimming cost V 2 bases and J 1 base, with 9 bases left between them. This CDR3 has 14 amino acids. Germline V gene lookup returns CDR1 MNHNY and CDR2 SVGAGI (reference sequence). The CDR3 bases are TGTGCCAGCAGTTACGATCAGGGTTCCTACGAGCAGTACGTC. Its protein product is CASSYDQGSYEQYV.

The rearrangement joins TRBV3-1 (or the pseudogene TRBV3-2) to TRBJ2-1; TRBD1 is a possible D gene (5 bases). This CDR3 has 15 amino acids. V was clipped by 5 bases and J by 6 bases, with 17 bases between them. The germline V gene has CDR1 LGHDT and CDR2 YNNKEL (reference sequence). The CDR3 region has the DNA TGTGCCAGCAGCATTAACAGGCTCCCTGGCAATGAGCAGTTCTTC. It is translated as CASSINRLPGNEQFF.

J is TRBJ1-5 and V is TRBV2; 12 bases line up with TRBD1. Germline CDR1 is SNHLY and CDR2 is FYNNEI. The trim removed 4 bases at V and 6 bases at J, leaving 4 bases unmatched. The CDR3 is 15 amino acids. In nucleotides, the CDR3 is TGTGCCAGCAGTGTGGGACAGGGGGCCAGTCAGCCCCAGCATTTT. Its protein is CASSVGQGASQPQHF.

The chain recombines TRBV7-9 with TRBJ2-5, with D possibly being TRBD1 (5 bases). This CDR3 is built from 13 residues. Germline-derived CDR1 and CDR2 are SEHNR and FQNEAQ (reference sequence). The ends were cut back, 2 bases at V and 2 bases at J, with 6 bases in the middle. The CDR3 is CASSLSGQETQYF. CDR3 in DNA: TGTGCCAGCAGCTTATCAGGGCAAGAGACCCAGTACTTC.